The sample holds many counts of the clone carrying this TCR beta chain. Its antigen is as yet unknown. The data stem from a study of identical twins. A universal primer binding site was introduced by template switching. The final cDNA contained unique molecular identifiers. From the 5' RACE reads, TCRdb called clonotypes with MiXCR, one entry per CDR3 protein. The sample comprises 250,000 or so distinct CDR3 sequences, about 13% of which are singletons, and 3.5% to 5% rests with the top ten. Germline loops: CDR1 MNHEY, CDR2 SMNVEV (reference sequence). Germline trimming cut 5 bases from V and 4 bases from J; bases unmatched to any gene: 3. The CDR3 has 15 amino acids. General study results and limits: Researchers reported weaker excess twin sharing in beta out-of-frame sequences.

The sample was also linked to a second study, of yellow fever vaccine responses in identical twins.

The receptor comes from a woman in her late teens or twenties in good health. The chain employs TRBV27 and TRBJ2-3, with TRBD2 identical over 13 bases. The source material was memory (CD45RO+) T cells sorted from blood. CDR3 residues: CASSLTSGRSDTQYF. In nucleotides, the CDR3 is TGTGCCAGCAGTCTGACTAGCGGGAGGTCAGATACGCAGTATTTT.